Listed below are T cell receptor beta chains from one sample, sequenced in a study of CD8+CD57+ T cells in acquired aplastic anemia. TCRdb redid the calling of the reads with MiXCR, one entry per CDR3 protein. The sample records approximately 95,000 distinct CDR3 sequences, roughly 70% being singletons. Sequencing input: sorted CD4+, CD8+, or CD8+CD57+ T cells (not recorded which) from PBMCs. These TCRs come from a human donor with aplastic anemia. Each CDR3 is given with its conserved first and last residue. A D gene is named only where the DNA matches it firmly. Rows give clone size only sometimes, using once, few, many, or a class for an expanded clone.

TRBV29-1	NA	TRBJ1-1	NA	CSVSKGQDTEAFF	TGCAGCGTTTCGAAGGGGCAGGACACTGAAGCTTTCTTT
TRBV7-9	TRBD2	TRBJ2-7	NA	CASSRSGAYEQYF	TGTGCCAGCAGCCGGAGCGGGGCCTACGAGCAGTACTTC
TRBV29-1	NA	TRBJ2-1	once	CSVEGDDEQFF	TGCAGCGTTGAGGGGGACGATGAGCAGTTCTTC
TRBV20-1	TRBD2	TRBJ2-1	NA	CSAREVFEREKTEQFF	TGCAGTGCTAGAGAAGTATTCGAGCGGGAGAAGACTGAGCAGTTCTTC
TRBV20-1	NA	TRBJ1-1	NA	CSASLDGDTEAFF	TGCAGTGCTAGTTTGGACGGCGACACTGAAGCTTTCTTT
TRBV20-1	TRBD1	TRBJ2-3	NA	CSARDPPVSGTGVFGTDTQYF	TGCAGTGCTAGAGATCCCCCCGTTAGCGGGACAGGGGTTTTTGGCACAGATACGCAGTATTTT
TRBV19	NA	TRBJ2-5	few	CASSIGGGKETQYF	TGTGCCAGTAGTATAGGAGGAGGGAAAGAGACCCAGTACTTC
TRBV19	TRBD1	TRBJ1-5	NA	CASNSWDRPFQPQHF	TGTGCCAGTAACTCTTGGGACAGGCCTTTTCAGCCCCAGCATTTT
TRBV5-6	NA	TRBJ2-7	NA	CASSLVKGLGEQYF	TGTGCCAGCAGCTTGGTCAAAGGTCTTGGTGAGCAGTACTTC
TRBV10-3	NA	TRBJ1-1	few	CAILGRENTEAFF	TGTGCCATCTTAGGCAGGGAGAACACTGAAGCTTTCTTT
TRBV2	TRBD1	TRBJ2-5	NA	CASKTGRQETQYF	TGTGCCAGTAAGACAGGGAGACAAGAGACCCAGTACTTC
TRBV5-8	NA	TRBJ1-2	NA	CASSAKAVDGYTF	TGTGCCAGCAGCGCCAAAGCCGTGGATGGCTACACCTTC
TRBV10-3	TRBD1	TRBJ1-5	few	CAISEGQEHNQPQHF	TGTGCCATCAGTGAGGGACAGGAGCACAATCAGCCCCAGCATTTT
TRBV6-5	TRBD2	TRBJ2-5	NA	CASSSDLAGGPETQYF	TGTGCCAGCAGTTCCGATCTAGCGGGAGGCCCCGAGACCCAGTACTTC
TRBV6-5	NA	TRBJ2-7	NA	CASSYNTAYEQYF	TGTGCCAGCAGTTACAATACAGCCTACGAGCAGTACTTC
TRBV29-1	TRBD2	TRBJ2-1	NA	CSVDVLASREQFF	TGCAGCGTTGATGTACTAGCGTCCCGTGAGCAGTTCTTC
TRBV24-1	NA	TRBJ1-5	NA	CATSTSARGMEPQHF	TGTGCCACCAGTACCTCTGCAAGGGGAATGGAGCCCCAGCATTTT
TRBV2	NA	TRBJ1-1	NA	CASRSEPTEAFF	TGTGCCTCGCGGTCCGAACCCACAGAAGCTTTCTTT
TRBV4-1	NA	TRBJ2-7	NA	CASSQWVSYEQYF	TGCGCCAGCAGCCAATGGGTTTCCTACGAGCAGTACTTC
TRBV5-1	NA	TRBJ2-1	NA	CASNERGGHNEQFF	TGCGCCAGCAATGAGAGGGGGGGCCACAATGAGCAGTTCTTC
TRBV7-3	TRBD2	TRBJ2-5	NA	CASSLTGGRGGETQYF	TGTGCCAGCAGCTTAACGGGCGGGAGGGGTGGTGAGACCCAGTACTTC
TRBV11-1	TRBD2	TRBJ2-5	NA	CASSHFGLEETQYF	TGCGCCAGCAGCCACTTCGGACTAGAGGAGACCCAGTACTTC
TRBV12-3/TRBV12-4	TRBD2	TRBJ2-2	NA	CASSSGLADRNTGELFF	TGTGCCAGCAGTTCGGGACTAGCGGACAGAAACACCGGGGAGCTGTTTTTT
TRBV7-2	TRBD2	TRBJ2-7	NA	CASSLVGREEVEQYF	TGTGCCAGCAGCTTAGTAGGCCGGGAGGAGGTCGAGCAGTACTTC
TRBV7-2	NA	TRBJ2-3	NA	CASSLTYTDTQYF	TGTGCCAGCAGCTTAACTTACACAGATACGCAGTATTTT
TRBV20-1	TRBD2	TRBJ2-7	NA	CSATAGTSGSYEQYF	TGCAGTGCCACAGCCGGGACTAGCGGCTCCTACGAGCAGTACTTC
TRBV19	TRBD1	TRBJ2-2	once	CASSITGGAGGELFF	TGTGCCAGTAGTATAACAGGGGGCGCGGGCGGGGAGCTGTTTTTT
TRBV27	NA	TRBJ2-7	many	CASCLMRGTEQYF	TGTGCCAGCTGCCTAATGAGGGGGACCGAGCAGTACTTC
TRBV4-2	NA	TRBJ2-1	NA	CASSRTTHSGNEQFF	TGTGCCAGCAGCCGGACAACGCATTCAGGGAATGAGCAGTTCTTC
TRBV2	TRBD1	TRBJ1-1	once	CASSGRDSWNTEAFF	TGTGCCAGCAGTGGACGGGACAGCTGGAACACTGAAGCTTTCTTT
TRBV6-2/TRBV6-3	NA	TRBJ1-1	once	CASTSVNTEAFF	TGTGCCAGCACGTCAGTGAACACTGAAGCTTTCTTT
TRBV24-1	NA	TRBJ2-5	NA	CTRGQETQYF	TGCACGAGGGGCCAAGAGACCCAGTACTTC
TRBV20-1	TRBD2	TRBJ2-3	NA	CSAGTSGVTDTQYF	TGCAGTGCCGGGACTAGCGGAGTCACAGATACGCAGTATTTT
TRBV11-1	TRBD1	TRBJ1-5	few	CASSQQDRGLREPQHF	TGTGCCAGCAGCCAACAGGACAGGGGGCTAAGAGAGCCCCAGCATTTT
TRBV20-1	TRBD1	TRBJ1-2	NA	CSAQALSTGLLYGYTF	TGCAGTGCTCAGGCCCTATCGACAGGGCTCCTTTATGGCTACACCTTC
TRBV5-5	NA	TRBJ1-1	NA	CASKLTGNTEAFF	TGTGCCAGTAAATTGACAGGGAACACTGAAGCTTTCTTT
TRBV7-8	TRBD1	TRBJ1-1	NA	CASSSRTGLEAFF	TGTGCCAGCAGCTCCAGGACAGGTCTTGAAGCTTTCTTT
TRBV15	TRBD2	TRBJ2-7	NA	CATSRDRGGSYEQYF	TGTGCCACCAGCAGAGATCGGGGGGGTAGCTACGAGCAGTACTTC
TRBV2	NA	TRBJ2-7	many	CASSGDIRLGITVAREQYF	TGTGCCAGCAGTGGCGATATCCGCCTGGGCATTACAGTGGCGCGCGAGCAGTACTTC
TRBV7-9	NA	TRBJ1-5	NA	CASTLGGDKPQHF	TGTGCCAGCACTTTAGGGGGTGATAAGCCCCAGCATTTT
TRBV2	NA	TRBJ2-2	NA	CASRADASTGELFF	TGTGCCAGCAGGGCCGATGCGAGCACCGGGGAGCTGTTTTTT
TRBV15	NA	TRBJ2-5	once	CATSRSKQETQYF	TGTGCCACCAGCAGGTCAAAGCAAGAGACCCAGTACTTC
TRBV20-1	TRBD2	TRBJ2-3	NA	CSARDPPVSGTFDTQYF	TGCAGTGCTAGAGATCCCCCCGTTAGCGGGACGTTTGATACGCAGTATTTT
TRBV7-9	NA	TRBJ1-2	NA	CASRGSGSYGYTF	TGTGCCAGCCGCGGGAGCGGGTCCTATGGCTACACCTTC
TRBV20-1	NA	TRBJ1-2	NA	CSARGGQYYGYTF	TGCAGTGCTAGGGGAGGACAGTACTATGGCTACACCTTC
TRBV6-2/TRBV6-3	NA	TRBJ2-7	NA	CASYGPSSASYEQYF	TGTGCCAGCTATGGACCGTCATCCGCTTCCTACGAGCAGTACTTC
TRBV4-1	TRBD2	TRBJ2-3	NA	CASSQVTSSTDTQYF	TGCGCCAGCAGCCAAGTGACTAGCAGCACAGATACGCAGTATTTT
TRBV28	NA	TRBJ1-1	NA	CASSRPIVGARAFF	TGTGCCAGCAGCAGACCAATCGTAGGAGCGAGGGCTTTCTTT
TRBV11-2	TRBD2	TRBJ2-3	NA	CASSPGTSLLDTQYF	TGTGCCAGCAGCCCCGGGACTAGCCTACTAGATACGCAGTATTTT
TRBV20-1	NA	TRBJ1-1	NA	CSASGVIAFF	TGCAGTGCTAGTGGGGTGATAGCTTTCTTT
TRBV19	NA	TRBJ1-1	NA	CASSLHVAKGLTEAFF	TGTGCCAGTAGTCTCCACGTCGCCAAGGGGCTCACTGAAGCTTTCTTT